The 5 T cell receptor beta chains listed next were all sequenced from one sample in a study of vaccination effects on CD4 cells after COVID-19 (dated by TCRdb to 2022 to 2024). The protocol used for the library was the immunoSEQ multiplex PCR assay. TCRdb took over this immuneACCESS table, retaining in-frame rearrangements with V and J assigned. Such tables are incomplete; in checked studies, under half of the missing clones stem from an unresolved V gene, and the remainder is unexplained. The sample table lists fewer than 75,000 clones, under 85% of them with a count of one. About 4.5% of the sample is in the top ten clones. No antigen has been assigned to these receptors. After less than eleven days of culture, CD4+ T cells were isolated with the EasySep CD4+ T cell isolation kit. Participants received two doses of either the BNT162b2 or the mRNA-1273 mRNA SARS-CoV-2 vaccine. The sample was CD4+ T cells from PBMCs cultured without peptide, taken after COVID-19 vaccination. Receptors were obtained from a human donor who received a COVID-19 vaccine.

The CDR3: CASGLAAATDTQYF. In DNA form, the CDR3 reads TGTGCCAGCGGGCTAGCGGCTGCCACAGATACGCAGTATTTT. The chain joins TRBV28 to TRBJ2-3; TRBD2 aligns across 7 bases. The CDR3 sequence is 14 residues long. Germline-derived CDR1 and CDR2 are MDHEN and SYDVKM. The J segment lost 2 bases and the V segment lost 8 bases, leaving 7 bases of the junction unmatched.

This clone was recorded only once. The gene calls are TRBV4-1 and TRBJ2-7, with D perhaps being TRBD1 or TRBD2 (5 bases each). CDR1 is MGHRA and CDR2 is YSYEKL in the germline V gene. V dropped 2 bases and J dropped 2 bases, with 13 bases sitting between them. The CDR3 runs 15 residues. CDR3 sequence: CASSQLTGRAYEQYF. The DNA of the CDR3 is TGCGCCAGCAGCCAACTCACGGGGCGGGCCTACGAGCAGTACTTC.

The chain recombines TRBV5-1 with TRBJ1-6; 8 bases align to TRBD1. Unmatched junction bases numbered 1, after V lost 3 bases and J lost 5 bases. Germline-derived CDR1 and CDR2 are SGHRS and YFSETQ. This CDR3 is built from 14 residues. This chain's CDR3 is CASSWGQDNSPLHF. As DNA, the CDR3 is TGCGCCAGCAGCTGGGGACAGGATAATTCACCCCTCCACTTT.

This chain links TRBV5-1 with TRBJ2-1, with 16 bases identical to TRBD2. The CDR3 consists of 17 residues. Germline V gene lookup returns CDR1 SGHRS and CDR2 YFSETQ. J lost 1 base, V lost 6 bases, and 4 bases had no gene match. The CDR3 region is CASTGTSGGASYNEQFF. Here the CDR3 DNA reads TGCGCCAGCACCGGGACTAGCGGGGGGGCGTCCTACAATGAGCAGTTCTTC.

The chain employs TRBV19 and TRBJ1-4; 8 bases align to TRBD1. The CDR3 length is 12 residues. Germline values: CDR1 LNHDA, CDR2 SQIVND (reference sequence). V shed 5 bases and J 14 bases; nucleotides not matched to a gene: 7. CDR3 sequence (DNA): TGTGCCAGTAGTGCGACAGGGGATTTTCTGTTTTTT. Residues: CASSATGDFLFF.